The clone carrying this T cell receptor (beta chain) was seen more than once but under ten times. Its target is unknown. These data are taken from a study of TIL therapy for anti-PD-1-resistant metastatic lung cancer. Study at large: Patients then received nivolumab; progressors got lymphodepletion, TIL and IL-2. Median patient age was about 55, ranging roughly 38-75 years. Tumors carried a median 1.5 non-synonymous mutations per megabase.

The study's findings and limits: Treatment-naive, never-smoker and oncogene-addicted patients were overrepresented in this highly selected cohort.

The libraries were made with immunoSEQ v3. This table comes from immunoSEQ multiplex PCR, and its TCRdb copy is limited to in-frame clones, with some not included. The sample yields about 32,000 clones, about 79% seen once. The V gene lost 5 bases and the J gene lost 4 bases, with 8 bases spanning the gap. From germline, CDR1 is GTSNPN and CDR2 SVGIG (reference sequence). The CDR3 contains 11 residues. Time point of the sample: pre-treatment sample, taken before nivolumab and TIL therapy. V gene TRBV30 combines with J gene TRBJ1-1; D call uncertain. The TCR was taken from a woman between 30 and 79 years old with non-small cell lung cancer. This specimen consisted of blood, obtained at baseline. CDR3 bases: TGTGCCTGGGAGTCCCGCACTGAAGCTTTCTTT. Its translation: CAWESRTEAFF.